This T cell receptor beta chain was sequenced for a study of cytomegalovirus exposure and HLA in healthy donors. Looked up from germline, CDR1 is SGHTA and CDR2 is FQGTGA. This CDR3 spans 16 amino acids. V was trimmed by 4 bases and J by 7 bases, leaving 19 bases between them. The PCR was carried out with 60 Vbeta primers and 13 Jbeta primers. TCRdb keeps only in-frame clones here, not all; method: immunoSEQ multiplex PCR. The table records 90,000 to 120,000 clones, roughly 75% of them present only once. The chain has TRBV7-3 and TRBJ2-2; D perhaps matches TRBD2 (6 bases). This TCR was recovered from a male donor in good health and CMV-seropositive. Sequenced sample: PBMCs. CDR3 sequence reads: CASSSLGGAAGGELFF. The DNA for the CDR3 is TGTGCCAGCAGCTCACTAGGCGGGGCGGCGGGCGGGGAGCTGTTTTTT. The complete variable domain, with remaining parts taken from reference TRBV7-3 and TRBJ2-2, reads GAGVSQTPSNKVTEKGKYVELRCDPISGHTALYWYRQSLGQGPEFLIYFQGTGAADDSGLPNDRFFAVRPEGSVSTLKIQRTERGDSAVYLCASSSLGGAAGGELFFGEGSRLTVL.